This T cell receptor (beta chain) is drawn from a study of T cell clonotyping in hematopoietic cell transplantation. Findings and caveats of the study: After transplant, recipient diversity fell while pathologically expanded clonotypes grew through day 180.

Assay: immunoSEQ multiplex PCR; the TCRdb copy retains only in-frame clones and omits some. The sample lists roughly 30,000 clones; less than 85% were seen once. The CDR3 is 15 residues long. V was cut by 5 bases and J by 0 bases, with 13 bases left in between. Germline CDR1 SEHNR, CDR2 FQNEAQ (reference sequence). Time point here: recipient sample about 28 days before transplant, after cytoreduction. Blood collection times were about day -28 and days 30, 100, 180 posttransplant. In regard to this clone: The target antigen is unknown.

The sequence came from a middle-aged man with acute myeloid leukemia. Some clones in this sample may be carry-over from other donors' samples. The V and J genes are TRBV7-9 and TRBJ1-1; tentative D call: TRBD1 (5 bases). This specimen consisted of peripheral blood mononuclear cells, obtained before stem cell transplant. CDR3 sequence reads: CASSPQGALNTEAFF. The CDR3 nucleotides read TGTGCCAGCAGCCCCCAGGGAGCCCTGAACACTGAAGCTTTCTTT.